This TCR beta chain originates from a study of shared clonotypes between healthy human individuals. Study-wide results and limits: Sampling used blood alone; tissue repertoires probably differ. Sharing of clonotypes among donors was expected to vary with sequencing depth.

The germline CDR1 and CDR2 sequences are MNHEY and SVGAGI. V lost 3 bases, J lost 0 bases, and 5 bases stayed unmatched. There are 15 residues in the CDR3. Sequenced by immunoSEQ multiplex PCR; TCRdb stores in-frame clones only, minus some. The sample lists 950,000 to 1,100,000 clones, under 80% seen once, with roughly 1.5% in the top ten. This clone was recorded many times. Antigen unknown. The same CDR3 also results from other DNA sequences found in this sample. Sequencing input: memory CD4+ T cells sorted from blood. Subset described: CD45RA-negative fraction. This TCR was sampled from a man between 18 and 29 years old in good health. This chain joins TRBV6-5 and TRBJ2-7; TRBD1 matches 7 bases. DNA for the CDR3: TGTGCCAGCAGTTATGGACAGGACCACTCCTACGAGCAGTACTTC. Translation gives CASSYGQDHSYEQYF.